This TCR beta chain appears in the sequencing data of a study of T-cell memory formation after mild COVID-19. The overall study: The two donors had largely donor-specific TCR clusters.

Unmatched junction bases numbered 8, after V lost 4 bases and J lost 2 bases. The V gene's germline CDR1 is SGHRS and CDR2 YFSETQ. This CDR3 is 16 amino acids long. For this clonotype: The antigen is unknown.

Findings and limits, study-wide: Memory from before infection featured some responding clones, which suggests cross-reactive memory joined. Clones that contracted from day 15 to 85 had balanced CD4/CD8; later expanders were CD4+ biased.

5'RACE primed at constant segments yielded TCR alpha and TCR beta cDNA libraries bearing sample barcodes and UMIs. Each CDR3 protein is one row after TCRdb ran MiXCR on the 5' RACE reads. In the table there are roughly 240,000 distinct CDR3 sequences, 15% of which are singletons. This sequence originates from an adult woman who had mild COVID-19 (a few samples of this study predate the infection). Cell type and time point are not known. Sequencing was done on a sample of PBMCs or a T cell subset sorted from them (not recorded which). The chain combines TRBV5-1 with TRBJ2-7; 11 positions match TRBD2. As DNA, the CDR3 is TGCGCCAGCAGCCCGCAGACTAGCGGGGCGACCTACGAGCAGTACTTC. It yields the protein CASSPQTSGATYEQYF.